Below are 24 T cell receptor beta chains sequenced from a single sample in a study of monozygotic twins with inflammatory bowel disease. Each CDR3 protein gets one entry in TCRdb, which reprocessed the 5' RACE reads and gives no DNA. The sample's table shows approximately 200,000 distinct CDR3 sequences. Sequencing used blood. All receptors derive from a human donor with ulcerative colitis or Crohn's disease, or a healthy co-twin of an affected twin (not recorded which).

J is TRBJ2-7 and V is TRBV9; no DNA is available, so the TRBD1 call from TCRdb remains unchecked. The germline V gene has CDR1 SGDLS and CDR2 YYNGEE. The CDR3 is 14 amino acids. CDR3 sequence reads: CASSVRDSTYEQYF.

The CDR3 spells CVSSLGTASTDTQYF. The chain is built from TRBV12-3 or TRBV12-4 and TRBJ2-3; TCRdb designates TRBD1, a call that cannot be tested without DNA. The CDR3 totals 15 residues.

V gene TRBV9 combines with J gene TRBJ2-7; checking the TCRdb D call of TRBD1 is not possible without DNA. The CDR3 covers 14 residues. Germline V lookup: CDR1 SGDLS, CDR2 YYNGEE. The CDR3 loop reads CASSVGSGTPRKYF.

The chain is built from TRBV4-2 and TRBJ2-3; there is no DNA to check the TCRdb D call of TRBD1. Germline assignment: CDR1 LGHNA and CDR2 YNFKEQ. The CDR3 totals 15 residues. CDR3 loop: CASSQVSRGTDTQYF.

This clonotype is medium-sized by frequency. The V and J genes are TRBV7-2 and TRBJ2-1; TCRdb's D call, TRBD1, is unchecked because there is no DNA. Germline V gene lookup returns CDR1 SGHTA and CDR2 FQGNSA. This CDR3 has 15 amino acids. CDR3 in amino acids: CASSVNDRWGNEQFF. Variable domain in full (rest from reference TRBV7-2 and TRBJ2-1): GAGVSQSPSNKVTEKGKDVELRCDPISGHTALYWYRQSLGQGLEFLIYFQGNSAPDKSGLPSDRFSAERTGGSVSTLTIQRTQQEDSAVYLCASSVNDRWGNEQFFGPGTRLTVL.

The CDR3 sequence is CASRKSGQVPYEQYF. V and J are TRBV2 and TRBJ2-7; TCRdb's D call of TRBD1 is untestable without DNA. CDR3 length: 15 amino acids. Germline V gene lookup returns CDR1 SNHLY and CDR2 FYNNEI.

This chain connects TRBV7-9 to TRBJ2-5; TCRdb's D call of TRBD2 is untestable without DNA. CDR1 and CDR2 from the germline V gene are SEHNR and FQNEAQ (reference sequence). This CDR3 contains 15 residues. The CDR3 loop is CASSLVLAGGETQYF.

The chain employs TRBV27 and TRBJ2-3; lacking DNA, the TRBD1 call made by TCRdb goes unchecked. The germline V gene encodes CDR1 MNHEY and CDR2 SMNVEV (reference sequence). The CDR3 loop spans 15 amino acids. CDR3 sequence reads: CASSSRDRAQDTQYF.

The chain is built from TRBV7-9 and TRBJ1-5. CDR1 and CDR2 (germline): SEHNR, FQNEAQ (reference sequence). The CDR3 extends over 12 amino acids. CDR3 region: CASSLSTKPQHF.

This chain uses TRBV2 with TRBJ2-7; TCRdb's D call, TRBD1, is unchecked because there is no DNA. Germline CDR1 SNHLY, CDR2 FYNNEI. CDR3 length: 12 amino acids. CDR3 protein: CASRGQGNEQYF.

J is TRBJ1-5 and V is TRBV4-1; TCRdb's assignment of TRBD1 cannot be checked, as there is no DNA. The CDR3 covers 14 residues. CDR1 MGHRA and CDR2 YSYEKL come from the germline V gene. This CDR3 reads CASSQPTEAQPQHF.

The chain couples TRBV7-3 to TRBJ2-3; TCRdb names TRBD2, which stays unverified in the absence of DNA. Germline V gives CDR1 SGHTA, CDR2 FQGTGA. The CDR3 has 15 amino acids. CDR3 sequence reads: CASSPTSGRTDTQYF.

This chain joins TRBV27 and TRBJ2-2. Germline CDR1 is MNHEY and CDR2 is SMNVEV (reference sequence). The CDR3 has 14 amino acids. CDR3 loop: CASSLLGFTGELFF.

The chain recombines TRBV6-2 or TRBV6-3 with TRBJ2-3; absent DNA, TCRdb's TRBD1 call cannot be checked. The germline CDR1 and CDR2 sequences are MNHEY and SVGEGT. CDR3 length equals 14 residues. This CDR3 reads CASSTGTTTDTQYF.

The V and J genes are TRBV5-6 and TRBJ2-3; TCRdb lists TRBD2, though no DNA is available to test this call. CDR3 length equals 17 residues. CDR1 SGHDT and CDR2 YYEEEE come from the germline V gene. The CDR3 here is CASSAFTSGGSTDTQYF. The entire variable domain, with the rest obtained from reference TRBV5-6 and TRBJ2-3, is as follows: DAGVTQSPTHLIKTRGQQVTLRCSPKSGHDTVSWYQQALGQGPQFIFQYYEEEERQRGNFPDRFSGHQFPNYSSELNVNALLLGDSALYLCASSAFTSGGSTDTQYFGPGTRLTVL.

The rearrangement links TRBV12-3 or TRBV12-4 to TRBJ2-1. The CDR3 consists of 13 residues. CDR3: CASSLNSQKGQFF.

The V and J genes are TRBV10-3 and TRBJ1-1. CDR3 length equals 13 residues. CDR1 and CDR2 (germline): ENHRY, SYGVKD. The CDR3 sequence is CAINAAGGTEAFF.

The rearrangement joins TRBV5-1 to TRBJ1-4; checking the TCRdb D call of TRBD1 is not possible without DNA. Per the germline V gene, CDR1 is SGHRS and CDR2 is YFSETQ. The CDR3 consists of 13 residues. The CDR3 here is CASGQATNEKLFF.

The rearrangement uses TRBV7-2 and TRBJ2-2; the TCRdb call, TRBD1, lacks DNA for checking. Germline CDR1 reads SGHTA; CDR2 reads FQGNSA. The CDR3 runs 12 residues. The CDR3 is CARRGEDGELFF.

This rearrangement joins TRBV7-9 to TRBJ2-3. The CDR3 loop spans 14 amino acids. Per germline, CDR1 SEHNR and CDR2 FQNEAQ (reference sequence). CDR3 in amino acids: CASSFYPTTDTQYF. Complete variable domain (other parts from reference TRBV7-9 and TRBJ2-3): DTGVSQNPRHKITKRGQNVTFRCDPISEHNRLYWYRQTLGQGPEFLTYFQNEAQLEKSRLLSDRFSAERPKGSFSTLEIQRTEQGDSAMYLCASSFYPTTDTQYFGPGTRLTVL.

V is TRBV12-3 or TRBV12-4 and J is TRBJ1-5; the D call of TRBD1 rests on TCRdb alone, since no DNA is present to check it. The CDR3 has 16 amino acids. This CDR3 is CASSLRQGTSNQPQHF.

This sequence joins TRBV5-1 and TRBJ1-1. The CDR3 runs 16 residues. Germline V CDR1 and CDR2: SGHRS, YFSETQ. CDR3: CASSGGDSGVLAEAFF.

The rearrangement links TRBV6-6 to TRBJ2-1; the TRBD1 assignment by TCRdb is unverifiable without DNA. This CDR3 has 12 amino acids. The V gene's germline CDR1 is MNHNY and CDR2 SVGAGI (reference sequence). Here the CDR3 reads CASSYFPGEQFF.

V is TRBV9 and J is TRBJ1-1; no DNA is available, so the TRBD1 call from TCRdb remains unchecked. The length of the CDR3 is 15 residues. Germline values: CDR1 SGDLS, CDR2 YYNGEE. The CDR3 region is CASSVGNTGASEAFF.